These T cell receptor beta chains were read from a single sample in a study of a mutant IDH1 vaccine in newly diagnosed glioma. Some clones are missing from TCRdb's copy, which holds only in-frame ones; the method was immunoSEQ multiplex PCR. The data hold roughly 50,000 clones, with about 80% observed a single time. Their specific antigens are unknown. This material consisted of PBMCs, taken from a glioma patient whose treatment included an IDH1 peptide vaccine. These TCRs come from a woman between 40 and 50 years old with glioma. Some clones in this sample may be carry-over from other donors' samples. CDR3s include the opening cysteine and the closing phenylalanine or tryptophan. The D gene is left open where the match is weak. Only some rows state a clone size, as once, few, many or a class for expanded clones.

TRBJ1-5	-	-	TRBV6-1	CASSGATAVNQPQHF	TGTGCCAGCAGTGGAGCGACAGCAGTCAATCAGCCCCAGCATTTT
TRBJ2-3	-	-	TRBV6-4	CASSEDSSTDTQYF	TGTGCCAGCAGTGAGGACAGTAGCACAGATACGCAGTATTTT
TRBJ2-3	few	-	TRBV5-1	CASSLEAGTDTQYF	TGCGCCAGCAGCTTGGAGGCGGGCACAGATACGCAGTATTTT
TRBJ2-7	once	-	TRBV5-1	CASSLPLGLSEQYF	TGCGCCAGCAGCCTGCCCCTGGGCCTGTCCGAGCAGTACTTC
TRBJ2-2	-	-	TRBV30	CAWNRGLWGTGELFF	TGTGCCTGGAACCGGGGGCTTTGGGGCACCGGGGAGCTGTTTTTT
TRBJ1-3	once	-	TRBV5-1	CASSFGSRGPTGNTIYF	TGCGCCAGCAGCTTTGGGAGTCGGGGTCCAACTGGAAACACCATATATTTT
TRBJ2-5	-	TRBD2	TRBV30	CAWKGLAGGETQYF	TGTGCCTGGAAAGGACTAGCGGGGGGAGAGACCCAGTACTTC
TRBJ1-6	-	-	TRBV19	CASTESPGGNSPLHF	TGTGCCAGTACCGAATCCCCCGGGGGTAATTCACCCCTCCACTTT
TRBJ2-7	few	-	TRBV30	CAWSVGGVAKQYF	TGTGCCTGGAGTGTAGGGGGGGTAGCGAAGCAGTACTTC
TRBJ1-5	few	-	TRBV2	CASIDGHENQPQHF	TGTGCCAGCATTGACGGGCACGAGAATCAGCCCCAGCATTTT
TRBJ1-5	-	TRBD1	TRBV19	CASSTHRQGSNQPQHF	TGTGCCAGTAGTACCCACCGACAGGGAAGCAATCAGCCCCAGCATTTT
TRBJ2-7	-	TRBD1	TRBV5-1	CASSSRLERGLYEQYF	TGCGCCAGCAGCTCGAGGCTTGAGAGGGGGCTTTACGAGCAGTACTTC
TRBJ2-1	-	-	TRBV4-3	CASSQGGGADNEQFF	TGCGCCAGCAGCCAAGGAGGGGGAGCAGACAATGAGCAGTTCTTC
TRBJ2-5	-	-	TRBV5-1	CASSLGGVVETQYF	TGCGCCAGCAGCTTGGGGGGGGTAGTCGAGACCCAGTACTTC
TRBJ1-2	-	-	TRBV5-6	CASSLGFEEYYGYTF	TGTGCCAGCAGCTTGGGGTTCGAGGAATATTATGGCTACACCTTC
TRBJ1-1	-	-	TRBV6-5	CASSYGVERNTEAFF	TGTGCCAGCAGTTACGGGGTGGAGCGGAATACTGAAGCTTTCTTT
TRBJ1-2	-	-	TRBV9	CASSVGGGQGGGYTF	TGTGCCAGCAGCGTAGGGGGAGGGCAGGGCGGTGGCTACACCTTC
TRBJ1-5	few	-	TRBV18	CASSPASEGPQHF	TGTGCCAGCTCACCAGCCTCCGAGGGGCCCCAGCATTTT
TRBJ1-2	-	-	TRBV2	CASSDLEIWIGYTF	TGTGCCAGCAGTGATCTGGAAATTTGGATTGGCTACACCTTC
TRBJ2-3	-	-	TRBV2	CASSSMRTDTQYF	TGCGCCAGCAGTTCAATGAGGACAGATACGCAGTATTTT
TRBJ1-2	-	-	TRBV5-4	CASSLGAGDYGYTF	TGTGCCAGCAGCTTGGGGGCAGGGGACTATGGCTACACCTTC
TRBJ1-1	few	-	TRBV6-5	CASSFPGTTEAFF	TGTGCCAGCAGTTTCCCGGGGACCACTGAAGCTTTCTTT
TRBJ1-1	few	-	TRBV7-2	CASSSRAGWDTEAFF	TGTGCCAGCAGCTCTAGAGCAGGGTGGGACACTGAAGCTTTCTTT
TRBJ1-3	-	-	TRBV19	CASSIGDGSGNTIYF	TGTGCCAGTAGTATAGGAGACGGCTCTGGAAACACCATATATTTT
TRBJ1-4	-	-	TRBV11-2	CASSLKPRTENIEKLFF	TGTGCCAGCAGCCTCAAACCGAGGACAGAGAATATTGAAAAACTGTTTTTT
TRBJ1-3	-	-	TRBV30	CAWSVGNTIYF	TGTGCCTGGAGCGTTGGAAACACCATATATTTT
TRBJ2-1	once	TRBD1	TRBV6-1	CASSDGQGAGEQFF	TGTGCCAGCAGTGATGGCCAGGGGGCCGGTGAGCAGTTCTTC
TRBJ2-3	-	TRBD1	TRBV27	CASSLWGQGSPDTQYF	TGTGCCAGCAGTTTATGGGGACAGGGGTCCCCAGATACGCAGTATTTT
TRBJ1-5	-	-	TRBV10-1	CASSESDRRVPVDQPQHF	TGCGCCAGCAGTGAGTCAGACCGCCGAGTTCCGGTCGATCAGCCCCAGCATTTT
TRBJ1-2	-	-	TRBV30	CAWSVGGDYGYTF	TGTGCCTGGAGTGTGGGGGGTGACTATGGCTACACCTTC
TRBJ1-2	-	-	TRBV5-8	CASSLWVYTF	TGTGCCAGCAGCTTATGGGTATACACCTTC
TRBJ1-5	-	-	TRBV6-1	CASSRTNSNQPQHF	TGTGCCAGCAGTAGGACTAATAGCAATCAGCCCCAGCATTTT
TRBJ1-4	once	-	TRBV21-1	CASRPIYKVHNEKLFF	TGTGCCAGCAGACCTATATACAAGGTGCATAATGAAAAACTGTTTTTT
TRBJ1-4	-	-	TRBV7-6	CASSLEGRGEKLFF	TGTGCCAGCAGCTTAGAGGGTCGGGGTGAAAAACTGTTTTTT
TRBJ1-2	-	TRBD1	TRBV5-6	CASSGQGERYGYTF	TGTGCCAGCAGCGGACAGGGGGAGAGGTATGGCTACACCTTC
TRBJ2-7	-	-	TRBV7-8	CASSASPGINDEQYF	TGTGCCAGCAGTGCCTCTCCGGGAATTAACGACGAGCAGTACTTC
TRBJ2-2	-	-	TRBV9	CASSHPMGTNGDTGELFF	TGTGCCAGCAGCCACCCGATGGGGACCAACGGGGACACCGGGGAGCTGTTTTTT
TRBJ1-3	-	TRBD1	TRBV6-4	CASSGPPGQANHSGNTIYF	TGTGCCAGCAGTGGCCCTCCGGGACAGGCGAACCACTCTGGAAACACCATATATTTT
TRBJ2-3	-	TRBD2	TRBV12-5	CASAQGLAGGPRDTQYF	TGTGCTAGTGCCCAGGGACTAGCGGGGGGGCCGCGGGATACGCAGTATTTT
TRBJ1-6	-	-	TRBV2	CASSENNSPLHF	TGTGCCAGCAGTGAAAATAATTCACCCCTCCACTTT
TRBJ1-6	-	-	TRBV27	CASSSTYSPLHF	TGTGCCAGCAGTTCGACGTATTCACCCCTCCACTTT
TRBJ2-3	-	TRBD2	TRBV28	CASMGDSGGRGADTQYF	TGTGCCAGCATGGGGGATAGCGGGGGCCGTGGTGCAGATACGCAGTATTTT
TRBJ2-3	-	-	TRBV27	CASRRTDTQYF	TGTGCCAGCAGACGAACAGATACGCAGTATTTT
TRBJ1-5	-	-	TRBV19	CASLPGHRSNQPQHF	TGTGCCAGCCTACCGGGACACAGAAGCAATCAGCCCCAGCATTTT
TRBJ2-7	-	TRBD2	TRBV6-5	CAVRTSGGVYEQYF	TGTGCCGTTCGGACTAGCGGGGGAGTCTACGAGCAGTACTTC
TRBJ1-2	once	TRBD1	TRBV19	CASSFRGRVYGYTF	TGTGCCAGTAGTTTCAGGGGGCGCGTCTATGGCTACACCTTC
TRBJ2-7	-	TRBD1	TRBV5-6	CASSLESGGHEQYF	TGTGCCAGCAGCTTGGAGTCAGGGGGTCACGAGCAGTACTTC
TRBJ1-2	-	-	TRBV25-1	CASSPWGNEDGYTF	TGTGCCAGCAGTCCTTGGGGGAACGAGGATGGCTACACCTTC
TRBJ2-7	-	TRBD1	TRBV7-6	CASSLTGGYEQYF	TGTGCCAGCAGCCTCACAGGGGGCTACGAGCAGTACTTC
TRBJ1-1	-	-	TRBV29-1	CSVASQTNTEAFF	TGCAGCGTTGCCTCTCAGACGAACACTGAAGCTTTCTTT
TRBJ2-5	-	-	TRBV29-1	CSVDWAAETQYF	TGCAGCGTTGATTGGGCAGCAGAGACCCAGTACTTC
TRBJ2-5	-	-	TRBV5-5	CASSYLGQETQYF	TGTGCCAGCAGCTACCTCGGCCAAGAGACCCAGTACTTC
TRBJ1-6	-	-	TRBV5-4	CASSLRGQGSPLHF	TGTGCCAGCAGCTTGCGGGGGCAAGGGTCACCCCTCCACTTT
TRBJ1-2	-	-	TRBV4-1	CASSQGPAGTNGYTF	TGCGCCAGCAGCCAAGGGCCGGCAGGAACTAATGGCTACACCTTC
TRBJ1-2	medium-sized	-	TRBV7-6	CASSLRVGEGPVLTF	TGTGCCAGCAGCTTAAGGGTGGGGGAAGGACCCGTATTAACCTTC